The sequence of this TCR beta chain was determined in a study of OX40 agonist ivuxolimab in advanced cancers. Looking at the study overall: Ivuxolimab, which targeted the costimulatory receptor OX40 (CD134), was an agonistic, fully human IgG2 monoclonal antibody. Intravenous ivuxolimab was administered to patients every 2 weeks at six dose levels: 0.01, 0.1, 0.3, 1.5, 3 and 10 mg/kg. Among the 50 to 55 dose-escalation patients, around 20 had hepatocellular carcinoma, roughly 15 melanoma, 9 renal cell carcinoma and 9 head and neck cancer. In the dose-escalation cohort, 82.7% of patients were male, and the mean age was 60 years with a range of roughly 20 to 85. Prior anti-PD-1, anti-PD-L1 or anti-CTLA-4 therapy was permitted, and roughly two fifths of dose-escalation patients had received checkpoint inhibitors. Partial responses occurred in three dose-escalation patients: two with cutaneous melanoma and one with hepatocellular carcinoma. Peripheral TCRbeta sequencing was intended to test whether TCR sequence diversity was altered and clonal T-cell expansion was caused by ivuxolimab. The paper describes the monotherapy dose-escalation part (N of about 50 patients) of the phase I trial of ivuxolimab. Overall study outcomes, separate from this receptor: Which antigens the clonally expanded peripheral T cells were specific for was not determined. Low levels of normalized T-cell clonal expansion were also seen in some patients who did not respond. After ivuxolimab, CD8+ T cells had more expanded clones than CD4+ T cells on average. In partial responders in the 0.1-3.0 mg/kg groups, normalized peripheral clonal expansion was found to be among the lowest, especially among CD8+ T cells. Clonal expansion of both CD4+ and CD8+ blood T cells was observed from baseline to week 6 at doses 0.1 to 3.0 mg/kg.

Genomic DNA was extracted from sorted cells for sequencing of the TCRbeta CDR3 region. TCRbeta CDR3 regions were sequenced using the immunoSEQ Assay. TCRdb re-hosts the immuneACCESS table, in-frame sequences only. Its copies lack some clones; in the studies checked, an unresolved V gene accounts for under half of them, and the cause for the rest is not known. The sample table lists about 82,000 clones, 85% to 90% of them with a count of one. 6.5% of the sample comes from the top ten. Points on this clone: Its antigen target is currently unknown. No qualities accompany the bases; no much larger clone lies one base away.

Patients with a history of autoimmune disease or receiving systemic immunosuppression were excluded from the trial. Peripheral blood for TCR sequencing was drawn from every dose cohort at baseline, at cycle 4 day 1 and at cycle 7 day 1. The samples were drawn from a first-in-human, open-label, multicenter phase I dose-escalation trial of ivuxolimab. Adults with locally advanced or metastatic head and neck squamous cell, hepatocellular, melanoma or renal cell carcinoma were enrolled in the trial. CD4+ and CD8+ T cells were sorted separately from peripheral blood before TCR sequencing. CDR3 length: 14 amino acids, cysteine to phenylalanine. Only the CDR3 part of the read is kept: 42 bases, read in frame from the first base. According to the germline V gene, CDR1 reads SGHAT and CDR2 reads FQNNGV. V and J are trimmed by 1 base and 9 bases, and the gene matches miss 0 bases of the junction.

This TCR came from an adult with an advanced solid tumor such as melanoma, head and neck, liver or kidney cancer. The material sequenced was CD4+ or CD8+ T cells sorted from blood, taken in a trial of the OX40 agonist ivuxolimab. The chain couples TRBV11-2 to TRBJ1-6; TRBD1 aligns with 10 central bases. The nucleotides are TGTGCCAGCAGCTTAGGGACAGGGGGTTCACCCCTCCACTTT. Its translation is CASSLGTGGSPLHF.